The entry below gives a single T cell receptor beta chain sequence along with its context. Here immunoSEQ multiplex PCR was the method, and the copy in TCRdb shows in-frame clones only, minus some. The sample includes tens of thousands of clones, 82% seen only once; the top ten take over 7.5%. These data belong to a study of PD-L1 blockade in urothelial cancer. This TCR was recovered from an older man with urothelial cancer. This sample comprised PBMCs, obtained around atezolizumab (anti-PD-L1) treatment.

The CDR3 spells CAWSRADTQYF. In DNA, the CDR3 is TGTGCCTGGAGCAGGGCAGATACGCAGTATTTT. The chain employs TRBV30 and TRBJ2-3; D is perhaps TRBD1 (5 bases). This CDR3 region has 11 residues. V was shortened by 3 bases and J by 4 bases, with 5 bases between the two germline ends. Germline V gene sequence: CDR1 GTSNPN, CDR2 SVGIG (reference sequence).